The 11 T cell receptor beta chains below all came from one sample that was sequenced in a study of shared clonotypes between healthy human individuals. Sequencing was performed with immunoSEQ multiplex PCR; in TCRdb, only in-frame clones are kept and a portion is missing. The sample includes 2 million or so clones, about 95% of them seen just once. CD45RO-negative, CCR7-selected cells formed the naive CD8 fraction, which excluded terminally differentiated effector memory CD45RA+ cells. The sample taken for sequencing was naive CD8+ T cells sorted from blood. The receptor set was obtained from a young man in good health.

This sequence joins TRBV28 and TRBJ1-1; weak D call: TRBD1 (5 bases). The germline gives CDR1 MDHEN, CDR2 SYDVKM. This CDR3 spans 12 amino acids. The germline V and J ends were trimmed by 6 bases and 1 base, with 6 bases remaining between them. Written as DNA, the CDR3 is TGTGCCAGCAGCGACAGGAACACTGAAGCTTTCTTT. Translated: CASSDRNTEAFF. Supplemented by reference TRBV28 and TRBJ1-1, the full variable domain reads DVKVTQSSRYLVKRTGEKVFLECVQDMDHENMFWYRQDPGLGLRLIYFSYDVKMKEKGDIPEGYSVSREKKERFSLILESASTNQTSMYLCASSDRNTEAFFGQGTRLTVV.

The chain has TRBV10-2 and TRBJ2-2; the match to TRBD2 covers 9 bases. Germline trimming cut 4 bases from V and 4 bases from J; bases unmatched to any gene: 7. The CDR3 is 16 amino acids. Germline loops: CDR1 WSHSY, CDR2 SAAADI. CDR3 sequence (DNA): TGCGCCAGCAGTGGGGCTGGCGGGAGGGGCACCGGGGAGCTGTTTTTT. Translating it yields CASSGAGGRGTGELFF.

V usage is TRBV6-1 and J usage is TRBJ2-7; 9 positions match TRBD1. Germline V CDR1 and CDR2: MNHNS, SASEGT. The J segment lost 5 bases and the V segment lost 0 bases, leaving 5 bases of the junction unmatched. The CDR3 covers 15 residues. CDR3 sequence (DNA): TGTGCCAGCAGTGAAGCGCTTCGGACAGGGGACGAGCAGTACTTC. Amino acids: CASSEALRTGDEQYF.

The chain is built from TRBV27 and TRBJ2-2, with D maybe TRBD2 (5 bases). Germline V gene data show CDR1 as MNHEY and CDR2 as SMNVEV (reference sequence). The CDR3 covers 16 residues. Trimming cost V 2 bases and J 7 bases, with 17 bases left between them. In DNA, the CDR3 is TGTGCCAGCAGTTTAACGGTCGAGAGGGTGAACGGGGAGCTGTTTTTT. Its protein is CASSLTVERVNGELFF.

The chain has TRBV15 and TRBJ2-1; a weak D match, TRBD2 (6 bases). CDR3 size: 13 residues. The V end lost 3 bases, the J end lost 5 bases, and 8 bases lay between the germline ends. The germline V gene encodes CDR1 LNHNV and CDR2 YYDKDF (reference sequence). This CDR3 reads CATSSRLDNEQFF. The CDR3 nucleotides are TGTGCCACCAGCAGTAGACTAGACAATGAGCAGTTCTTC.

The chain has TRBV29-1 and TRBJ1-1; no definite D call. Deletions cut 2 bases from V and 1 base from J, with 5 bases between. Per the germline V gene, CDR1 is SQVTM and CDR2 is ANQGSEA. CDR3 length: 12 amino acids. The CDR3 loop reads CSVESANTEAFF. CDR3 bases: TGCAGCGTTGAATCAGCGAACACTGAAGCTTTCTTT.

The rearrangement links TRBV7-9 to TRBJ1-1; D gene ambiguous. Germline V gene lookup returns CDR1 SEHNR and CDR2 FQNEAQ (reference sequence). V lost 8 bases and J 6 bases, leaving 13 bases between the germline ends. The CDR3 is 12 amino acids. As DNA, the CDR3 is TGTGCCAGCGGGCTCGGTCGAGCTGAAGCTTTCTTT. It is translated as CASGLGRAEAFF. The variable domain in full, completed from reference TRBV7-9 and TRBJ1-1, reads DTGVSQNPRHKITKRGQNVTFRCDPISEHNRLYWYRQTLGQGPEFLTYFQNEAQLEKSRLLSDRFSAERPKGSFSTLEIQRTEQGDSAMYLCASGLGRAEAFFGQGTRLTVV.

The genes are TRBV7-9 and TRBJ1-6; no clear D. The CDR3 runs 15 residues. V was pared by 5 bases and J by 7 bases, with 15 bases between. The germline V gene encodes CDR1 SEHNR and CDR2 FQNEAQ (reference sequence). The CDR3 DNA reads TGTGCCAGCAGCCCGACAACGACCATAAATTCACCCCTCCACTTT. Its protein product is CASSPTTTINSPLHF.

V usage is TRBV7-8 and J usage is TRBJ2-3; D may be TRBD2 (6 bases). The CDR3 consists of 15 residues. Trimming took 1 base from V and 6 from J, leaving 14 bases between them. CDR1 and CDR2 (germline): SGHVS, FQNEAQ. The CDR3 DNA reads as TGTGCCAGCAGCTTAGGATGGGGTCTAGCGGATACGCAGTATTTT. This codes for CASSLGWGLADTQYF. Full variable domain (remainder filled in from reference TRBV7-8 and TRBJ2-3): GAGVSQSPRYKVAKRGQDVALRCDPISGHVSLFWYQQALGQGPEFLTYFQNEAQLDKSGLPSDRFFAERPEGSVSTLKIQRTQQEDSAVYLCASSLGWGLADTQYFGPGTRLTVL.

This chain links TRBV13 with TRBJ2-2, with 8 bases matching TRBD2. CDR1 is PRHDT and CDR2 is FYEKMQ in the germline V gene (reference sequence). The CDR3 consists of 16 residues. The junction had 5 bases not matched to a gene; V was cut back by 5 bases and J by 0 bases. CDR3 sequence: CASSSLSGANTGELFF. The CDR3 DNA sequence: TGTGCCAGCAGCAGTCTTAGCGGGGCGAACACCGGGGAGCTGTTTTTT.

This chain uses TRBV19 with TRBJ1-5; D unresolved. CDR1 and CDR2 from the germline V gene are LNHDA and SQIVND (reference sequence). The CDR3 extends over 16 amino acids. V shed 2 bases and J shed 2 bases, with 13 bases lying between them. The chain's CDR3 is CASSIPGLGGNQPQHF. Here the CDR3 DNA reads TGTGCCAGTAGTATACCTGGGCTTGGTGGCAATCAGCCCCAGCATTTT.